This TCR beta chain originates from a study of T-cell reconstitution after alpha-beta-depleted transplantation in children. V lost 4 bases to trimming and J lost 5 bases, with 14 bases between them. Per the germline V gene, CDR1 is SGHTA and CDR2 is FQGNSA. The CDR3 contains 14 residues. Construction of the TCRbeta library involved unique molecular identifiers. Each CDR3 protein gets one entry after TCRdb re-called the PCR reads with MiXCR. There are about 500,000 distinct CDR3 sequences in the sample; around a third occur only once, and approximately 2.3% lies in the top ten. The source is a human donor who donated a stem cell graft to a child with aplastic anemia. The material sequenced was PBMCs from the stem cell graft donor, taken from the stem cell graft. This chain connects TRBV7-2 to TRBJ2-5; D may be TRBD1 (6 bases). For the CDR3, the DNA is TGTGCCAGCAGCTGGGGGCAGGGCGGGGAGACCCAGTACTTC. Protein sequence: CASSWGQGGETQYF.